A single sample is the source of the 32 T cell receptor beta chains below, sequenced in a study of blood T cell repertoires in COVID-19. Generated by immunoSEQ multiplex PCR, the TCRdb table keeps only in-frame clones and is missing some. Of hundreds of thousands of clones in the sample, approximately 90% were seen once. The sequencing sample was made of peripheral blood. Source of these receptors: a young man with active or convalescent COVID-19.

With regard to this clone: Other DNA sequences in this specimen translate into the identical CDR3. This chain uses TRBV5-6 with TRBJ1-2; D is unresolved. V lost 0 bases and J lost 2, with 5 bases in between. Germline V gene lookup returns CDR1 SGHDT and CDR2 YYEEEE. The CDR3 totals 13 residues. CDR3 nucleotide sequence: TGTGCCAGCAGCTTGGGCAGGAACTATGGCTACACCTTC. Amino acid sequence: CASSLGRNYGYTF. Based on the CDR3 plus reference TRBV5-6 and TRBJ1-2, the full variable domain is DAGVTQSPTHLIKTRGQQVTLRCSPKSGHDTVSWYQQALGQGPQFIFQYYEEEERQRGNFPDRFSGHQFPNYSSELNVNALLLGDSALYLCASSLGRNYGYTFGSGTRLTVV.

The CDR3 DNA is TGCGCCAGCAGCTGGGGACACGCCCCAACTAATGAAAAACTGTTTTTT. Amino acid sequence: CASSWGHAPTNEKLFF. The chain joins TRBV5-1 to TRBJ1-4, with D perhaps matching TRBD1 (6 bases). CDR1 is SGHRS and CDR2 is YFSETQ in the germline V gene. Trimming pared 3 bases from V and 0 bases from J, leaving 12 bases between. There are 16 residues in the CDR3.

The chain joins TRBV25-1 to TRBJ1-6, with 10 bases lining up with TRBD1. The ends lost 3 bases at V and 4 bases at J; junction bases unmatched: 9. There are 18 residues in the CDR3. The germline V gene has CDR1 MGHDK and CDR2 SYGVNS. CDR3 loop: CASSEIQVGQGYNSPLHF. The DNA for the CDR3 is TGTGCCAGCAGTGAGATTCAAGTGGGACAGGGGTATAATTCACCCCTCCACTTT.

The chain couples TRBV24-1 to TRBJ2-2, with D possibly being TRBD1 (6 bases). Per germline, CDR1 KGHDR and CDR2 SFDVKD. Trimming pared 7 bases from V and 3 bases from J, leaving 11 bases between. CDR3 length equals 14 residues. The DNA for the CDR3 is TGTGCCACCAGGAACCCAGGGGACACCGGGGAGCTGTTTTTT. Its translation is CATRNPGDTGELFF.

The chain employs TRBV5-1 and TRBJ2-2; 8 nucleotides match TRBD1. This CDR3 comprises 16 residues. The V gene end was trimmed by 0 bases and the J gene end by 2 bases; junction bases not matched to a gene: 3. Per the germline V gene, CDR1 is SGHRS and CDR2 is YFSETQ. As DNA, the CDR3 is TGCGCCAGCAGCTTGGTCGGGACAGGAAACACCGGGGAGCTGTTTTTT. Translating it yields CASSLVGTGNTGELFF.

The V and J genes are TRBV2 and TRBJ2-7, with 8 bases identical to TRBD1. The CDR3 contains 17 residues. Unmatched junction bases numbered 10, after V lost 3 bases and J lost 0 bases. Germline CDR1 is SNHLY and CDR2 is FYNNEI. CDR3 DNA: TGTGCCAGCAGTGAGGGCAGGGGGCCCCAAGGCTCCTACGAGCAGTACTTC. Amino acid sequence: CASSEGRGPQGSYEQYF.

V is TRBV7-7 and J is TRBJ2-2, with D maybe TRBD2 (6 bases). The germline V gene encodes CDR1 SSHAT and CDR2 FNYEAQ (reference sequence). V was trimmed by 4 bases and J by 0 bases, leaving 12 bases between them. The CDR3 is 16 amino acids. This CDR3 is CASSYRRDANTGELFF. The CDR3 DNA reads TGTGCCAGCAGCTACCGGAGGGACGCGAACACCGGGGAGCTGTTTTTT. Based on the CDR3 plus reference TRBV7-7 and TRBJ2-2, the full variable domain is GAGVSQSPRYKVTKRGQDVTLRCDPISSHATLYWYQQALGQGPEFLTYFNYEAQPDKSGLPSDRFSAERPEGSISTLTIQRTEQRDSAMYRCASSYRRDANTGELFFGEGSRLTVL.

This clone occurred once. The chain couples TRBV28 to TRBJ1-2; 10 bases align to TRBD1. The CDR3 has 15 amino acids. V shed 5 bases and J 2 bases; nucleotides not matched to a gene: 5. Germline CDR1 reads MDHEN; CDR2 reads SYDVKM. CDR3 protein: CASSPGTGANYGYTF. In nucleotides, the CDR3 is TGTGCCAGCAGTCCGGGGACAGGGGCGAACTATGGCTACACCTTC.

Only one count was recorded for this clone. This rearrangement joins TRBV18 to TRBJ1-2; 8 bases map to TRBD1. The CDR3 consists of 15 residues. In germline, CDR1 is KGHSH, CDR2 LQKENI. V dropped 0 bases and J dropped 5; count of bases not matched to a gene: 5. The CDR3 sequence: CASSPPNGQGYGYTF. As DNA, the CDR3 is TGTGCCAGCTCACCACCGAACGGACAGGGATATGGCTACACCTTC.

Regarding this clone: Other DNA sequences in this specimen translate into the identical CDR3. The rearrangement uses TRBV7-9 and TRBJ2-6, with 9 positions matching TRBD1. Germline V gives CDR1 SEHNR, CDR2 FQNEAQ (reference sequence). Losses at the gene ends were 1 base for V and 2 bases for J; bases not matched to a gene: 0. This CDR3 region has 16 residues. The CDR3 here is CASSLGTGAGANVLTF. The CDR3 DNA sequence: TGTGCCAGCAGCTTAGGGACAGGGGCTGGGGCCAACGTCCTGACTTTC.

This clone occurred a few times. This rearrangement joins TRBV7-9 to TRBJ2-7, with TRBD1 matching 10 bases. J lost 7 bases, V lost 5 bases, and 14 bases had no gene match. Germline CDR1 reads SEHNR; CDR2 reads FQNEAQ (reference sequence). This CDR3 has 16 residues. The CDR3 DNA follows: TGTGCCAGCAGCGAAGGAGACAGGGGGCGCTGGGGGGAGCAGTACTTC. Its protein product is CASSEGDRGRWGEQYF. Full variable domain (outside the CDR3, taken from reference TRBV7-9 and TRBJ2-7): DTGVSQNPRHKITKRGQNVTFRCDPISEHNRLYWYRQTLGQGPEFLTYFQNEAQLEKSRLLSDRFSAERPKGSFSTLEIQRTEQGDSAMYLCASSEGDRGRWGEQYFGPGTRLTVT.

The CDR3 here is CASSPIRQALYEQYF. The CDR3 bases are TGTGCCAGCAGCCCCATCCGGCAGGCCCTCTACGAGCAGTACTTC. The genes are TRBV6-5 and TRBJ2-7; D uncertain. The CDR3 runs 15 residues. Germline loops: CDR1 MNHEY, CDR2 SVGAGI. V was trimmed by 6 bases and J by 3 bases, leaving 18 bases between them.

The chain couples TRBV5-1 to TRBJ2-7, with 11 bases lining up with TRBD2. The CDR3 totals 16 residues. Germline loops: CDR1 SGHRS, CDR2 YFSETQ. J gave up 2 bases and V 4 bases, and 8 bases lay outside the gene matches. The CDR3 loop reads CASSSNVAGGTYEQYF. The DNA for the CDR3 is TGCGCCAGCAGCAGCAACGTAGCGGGAGGGACCTACGAGCAGTACTTC. The full variable domain, its missing parts supplied by reference TRBV5-1 and TRBJ2-7, is KAGVTQTPRYLIKTRGQQVTLSCSPISGHRSVSWYQQTPGQGLQFLFEYFSETQRNKGNFPGRFSGRQFSNSRSEMNVSTLELGDSALYLCASSSNVAGGTYEQYFGPGTRLTVT.

CDR3 region: CASSPRHGEKLFF. In DNA form, the CDR3 reads TGTGCCAGCAGCCCTCGACACGGAGAAAAACTGTTTTTT. This chain joins TRBV7-9 and TRBJ1-4; D call uncertain. Germline V gene lookup returns CDR1 SEHNR and CDR2 FQNEAQ (reference sequence). The V end was cut by 5 bases, the J end by 8 bases, with 12 bases between. The CDR3 spans 13 residues.

This chain joins TRBV7-9 and TRBJ1-1; D is perhaps TRBD1 (5 bases). Germline CDR1 is SEHNR and CDR2 is FQNEAQ (reference sequence). Trimming took 5 bases from V and 1 from J, leaving 11 bases between them. The CDR3 totals 14 residues. CDR3 DNA sequence: TGTGCCAGCAGCCCGACAGAGTGGAACACTGAAGCTTTCTTT. This encodes CASSPTEWNTEAFF.

The chain uses TRBV11-2 and TRBJ2-7, with D maybe TRBD1 (5 bases). Between the trimmed V and J ends, which lost 4 bases and 7 bases, there was a span of 14 bases. The CDR3 consists of 13 residues. Germline CDR1 SGHAT, CDR2 FQNNGV. CDR3 loop: CASSSWVGDEQYF. The CDR3 region has the DNA TGTGCCAGCAGCTCCTGGGTAGGGGATGAGCAGTACTTC. Complete variable domain (other parts from reference TRBV11-2 and TRBJ2-7): EAGVAQSPRYKIIEKRQSVAFWCNPISGHATLYWYQQILGQGPKLLIQFQNNGVVDDSQLPKDRFSAERLKGVDSTLKIQPAKLEDSAVYLCASSSWVGDEQYFGPGTRLTVT.

The V call is TRBV4-3, the J call TRBJ1-2; TRBD1 aligns across 8 bases. V shed 1 base and J 5 bases; nucleotides not matched to a gene: 6. Germline V lookup: CDR1 LGHNA, CDR2 YSLEER. The length of the CDR3 is 15 residues. The CDR3 DNA sequence: TGCGCCAGCAGCCAAGTGATCGGACAGGGATATGGCTACACCTTC. Amino acid sequence: CASSQVIGQGYGYTF.

There are a few counts of this clone. The rearrangement joins TRBV7-2 to TRBJ1-2, with TRBD1 matching over 7 bases. Per the germline V gene, CDR1 is SGHTA and CDR2 is FQGNSA. V shed 1 base and J 8 bases; nucleotides not matched to a gene: 10. The CDR3 has 15 amino acids. This chain's CDR3 is CASSLGPRGLEGYTF. The CDR3 DNA follows: TGTGCCAGCAGCTTAGGTCCAAGGGGGCTGGAGGGCTACACCTTC.

This clone showed up just once. V gene TRBV6-5 combines with J gene TRBJ2-1; TRBD1 is a possible D gene (6 bases). This CDR3 contains 12 residues. Trimming stripped 4 bases from V and 7 bases from J, with 8 bases between. The germline CDR1 and CDR2 sequences are MNHEY and SVGAGI. This CDR3 is CASSFTGNEQFF. For the CDR3, the DNA is TGTGCCAGCAGTTTTACAGGGAATGAGCAGTTCTTC.

CDR3 nucleotide sequence: TGTGCCAGCAGCACTGGGGGGAGCAATGAGCAGTTCTTC. Translating gives CASSTGGSNEQFF. The chain combines TRBV14 with TRBJ2-1; a weak D match, TRBD2 (6 bases). Germline V CDR1 and CDR2: SGHDN, FVKESK. CDR3 length: 13 amino acids. V dropped 5 bases and J dropped 6 bases, with 11 bases sitting between them.

The chain combines TRBV27 with TRBJ1-2; D is uncertain. Trimming stripped 5 bases from V and 6 bases from J, with 16 bases between. This CDR3 region has 14 residues. CDR1 is MNHEY, CDR2 SMNVEV, per germline (reference sequence). The CDR3 is CASSPTTGVDGYTF. In nucleotides, the CDR3 is TGTGCCAGCAGTCCCACGACCGGGGTAGATGGCTACACCTTC.

This chain connects TRBV10-3 to TRBJ2-7; TRBD1 matches 7 bases. Losses at the gene ends were 7 bases for V and 1 base for J; bases not matched to a gene: 4. Germline CDR1 reads ENHRY; CDR2 reads SYGVKD. This CDR3 contains 13 residues. CDR3 amino acids: CAIKEQGSYEQYF. The CDR3 nucleotides read TGTGCCATCAAGGAACAGGGGTCCTACGAGCAGTACTTC.

The chain links TRBV18 to TRBJ1-5; D is possibly TRBD1 (6 bases). The germline V gene encodes CDR1 KGHSH and CDR2 LQKENI. CDR3 length: 14 amino acids. The V gene lost 1 base and the J gene lost 6 bases, with 10 bases spanning the gap. The CDR3 here is CASSPLGASQPQHF. The CDR3 DNA reads TGTGCCAGCTCACCACTGGGGGCAAGTCAGCCCCAGCATTTT.

The J gene is TRBJ1-2, the V gene TRBV28; 7 nucleotides match TRBD1. CDR1 MDHEN and CDR2 SYDVKM come from the germline V gene. V shed 3 bases, J shed 5 bases, and the junction held 9 bases outside the gene matches. The CDR3 contains 15 residues. This chain's CDR3 is CASSFARGRLYGYTF. The CDR3 nucleotides read TGTGCCAGCAGTTTTGCGAGGGGGCGTTTGTATGGCTACACCTTC.

The V gene is TRBV28, the J gene TRBJ2-2; 9 bases match TRBD1. The germline CDR1 and CDR2 sequences are MDHEN and SYDVKM. The CDR3 contains 14 residues. The V and J ends lost 6 bases and 5 bases, in that order; junction bases with no gene match: 4. CDR3 protein: CASRGDRGTGELFF. The CDR3 coding sequence is TGTGCCAGCAGGGGAGACAGGGGGACCGGGGAGCTGTTTTTT.

This chain links TRBV4-3 with TRBJ2-7, with TRBD1 as a possible D gene (6 bases). Germline V gene data show CDR1 as LGHNA and CDR2 as YSLEER. The V gene lost 0 bases and the J gene lost 3 bases, with 15 bases spanning the gap. The CDR3 extends over 16 amino acids. CDR3 loop: CASSQDLIRQVYEQYF. Here the CDR3 DNA reads TGCGCCAGCAGCCAAGATTTGATTCGACAGGTCTACGAGCAGTACTTC.

The chain's CDR3 is CASSSPGLAGKVSYNEQFF. The CDR3 DNA follows: TGTGCCAGCAGCTCGCCGGGACTAGCGGGGAAAGTCTCCTACAATGAGCAGTTCTTC. The chain combines TRBV7-9 with TRBJ2-1; 13 bases line up with TRBD2. The J segment lost 0 bases and the V segment lost 4 bases, leaving 9 bases of the junction unmatched. Per germline, CDR1 SEHNR and CDR2 FQNEAQ (reference sequence). This CDR3 has 19 residues.

A few counts support this clone. The genes are TRBV5-6 and TRBJ1-4; TRBD1 matches 7 bases. The germline V gene encodes CDR1 SGHDT and CDR2 YYEEEE. This CDR3 has 14 residues. J was trimmed by 4 bases and V by 6 bases; bases with no gene match: 6. The CDR3 DNA reads as TGTGCCAGCAACACAGGGGCGTTTAATGAAAAACTGTTTTTT. Protein sequence: CASNTGAFNEKLFF.

This clone turned up a few times. The V call is TRBV18, the J call TRBJ1-5, with a tentative D call TRBD1 (6 bases). The V and J ends lost 4 bases and 3 bases respectively, with 13 bases between them. CDR3 length equals 15 residues. The germline gives CDR1 KGHSH, CDR2 LQKENI. CDR3: CASSLSQGSNQPQHF. Written as DNA, the CDR3 is TGTGCCAGCTCACTGTCACAGGGATCCAATCAGCCCCAGCATTTT.

The gene calls are TRBV11-2 and TRBJ1-2, with 7 bases lining up with TRBD1. This CDR3 comprises 13 residues. From germline, CDR1 is SGHAT and CDR2 FQNNGV. J lost 8 bases, V lost 0 bases, and 3 bases had no gene match. The CDR3 region is CASSLEGTAGYTF. CDR3 bases: TGTGCCAGCAGCTTAGAGGGGACAGCCGGCTACACCTTC.

The CDR3 DNA reads as TGCAGCGTTGAAGACAATCGGGGGGGACAGTACTTC. Translated, it gives CSVEDNRGGQYF. The chain employs TRBV29-1 and TRBJ2-7, with 8 positions matching TRBD2. The CDR3 sequence is 12 residues long. The J segment lost 10 bases and the V segment lost 0 bases, leaving 5 bases of the junction unmatched. Germline CDR1 SQVTM, CDR2 ANQGSEA.

This chain joins TRBV5-1 and TRBJ1-5, with D perhaps matching TRBD1 (5 bases). The CDR3 is 15 amino acids. The V gene's germline CDR1 is SGHRS and CDR2 YFSETQ. V gave up 4 bases and J gave up 2 bases, with 13 bases separating them. CDR3 in DNA: TGCGCCAGCAGCCCGGGGACTTTAGGCAATCAGCCCCAGCATTTT. Residues: CASSPGTLGNQPQHF.